The 26 T cell receptor beta chains presented below share a single source sample, sequenced in a study of T-cell reconstitution after alpha-beta-depleted transplantation in children. Construction of the TCRbeta library involved unique molecular identifiers. TCRdb re-called the PCR reads with MiXCR, one entry per CDR3 protein. The profile shows about 610,000 distinct CDR3 sequences, over 9.5% of them singletons. The sequenced sample was PBMCs from the stem cell graft donor, obtained from the stem cell graft. Receptor source: a human donor who donated a stem cell graft to a child with acute myeloid leukemia.

This clonotype occurred a few times. V is TRBV12-3 or TRBV12-4 and J is TRBJ2-1; D unresolved. The CDR3 has 13 amino acids. V was shortened by 3 bases and J by 11 bases, with 14 bases between the two germline ends. The CDR3 region is CASSFHAPMQQFF. DNA for the CDR3: TGTGCCAGCAGTTTTCACGCCCCCATGCAGCAGTTCTTC.

This chain links TRBV21-1 with TRBJ2-3; TRBD1 was called by the table and not checked on the DNA. TRBV21-1 is a known pseudogene. This CDR3 is built from 15 residues. CDR3 protein: CASSKGGDGTDTQYF. The CDR3 bases are TGTGCCAGCAGCAAAGGAGGGGATGGCACAGATACGCAGTATTTT.

In its sample, this clonotype was seen a few times. This sequence joins TRBV24-1 and TRBJ2-6; unclear D gene. V was clipped by 3 bases and J by 0 bases, with 2 bases between them. The germline gives CDR1 KGHDR, CDR2 SFDVKD. This CDR3 region has 14 residues. The CDR3 region is CATSDNSGANVLTF. The CDR3 region has the DNA TGTGCCACCAGTGATAACTCTGGGGCCAACGTCCTGACTTTC.

The CDR3 coding sequence is TGTGCCAGCAGCGTAGTCCCGCCAGGGCTCGGGGGGAACACTGAAGCTTTCTTT. Protein sequence: CASSVVPPGLGGNTEAFF. V and J are TRBV9 and TRBJ1-1, with a weak D call TRBD1 (5 bases). The CDR3 is 18 residues long. Trimming took 0 bases from V and 1 from J, leaving 19 bases between them. Germline V lookup: CDR1 SGDLS, CDR2 YYNGEE.

The rearrangement joins TRBV5-1 to TRBJ2-5; the D gene is possibly TRBD2 (6 bases). The CDR3 is 15 amino acids. Trimming stripped 0 bases from V and 1 base from J, with 10 bases between. Looked up from germline, CDR1 is SGHRS and CDR2 is YFSETQ. The CDR3 coding sequence is TGCGCCAGCAGCTTGGGGAGGGCCTCCCAAGAGACCCAGTACTTC. It translates to CASSLGRASQETQYF.

This chain links TRBV6-5 with TRBJ2-3; maybe TRBD2 (5 bases). Trimming removed 0 bases at V and 8 bases at J, with 12 bases between. Germline CDR1 MNHEY, CDR2 SVGAGI. CDR3 length equals 14 residues. CDR3 protein: CASSYSLVGGTQYF. CDR3 bases: TGTGCCAGCAGTTACTCTCTCGTTGGAGGTACGCAGTATTTT.

The chain uses TRBV9 and TRBJ2-2, with D uncertain. V lost 0 bases to trimming and J lost 6 bases, with 9 bases between them. The CDR3 length is 14 residues. The V gene's germline CDR1 is SGDLS and CDR2 YYNGEE. The CDR3 reads CASSVVGGPGELFF. CDR3 nucleotides: TGTGCCAGCAGCGTAGTCGGTGGCCCCGGGGAGCTGTTTTTT. The full variable domain, rest sourced from reference TRBV9 and TRBJ2-2, is DSGVTQTPKHLITATGQRVTLRCSPRSGDLSVYWYQQSLDQGLQFLIQYYNGEERAKGNILERFSAQQFPDLHSELNLSSLELGDSALYFCASSVVGGPGELFFGEGSRLTVL.

The sample holds a few counts of this clonotype. This sequence joins TRBV12-3 or TRBV12-4 and TRBJ2-7; D ambiguous. The V gene lost 8 bases and the J gene lost 4 bases, with 12 bases spanning the gap. CDR3 length: 12 residues. CDR3 in amino acids: CASAGQVYEQYF. DNA of the CDR3: TGTGCCAGCGCTGGTCAGGTTTACGAGCAGTACTTC.

This clonotype was detected many times. The chain joins TRBV5-1 to TRBJ2-4, with no clear D. The V and J ends lost 0 bases and 4 bases respectively, with 11 bases between them. The CDR3 has 15 residues. Germline CDR1 SGHRS, CDR2 YFSETQ. This CDR3 reads CASSLVLGSKNIQYF. DNA for the CDR3: TGCGCCAGCAGCTTGGTATTAGGGTCTAAAAACATTCAGTACTTC. The full variable domain, with the rest looked up from reference TRBV5-1 and TRBJ2-4, is KAGVTQTPRYLIKTRGQQVTLSCSPISGHRSVSWYQQTPGQGLQFLFEYFSETQRNKGNFPGRFSGRQFSNSRSEMNVSTLELGDSALYLCASSLVLGSKNIQYFGAGTRLSVL.

The rearrangement uses TRBV5-4 and TRBJ2-2, with 11 bases lining up with TRBD2. Germline CDR1 is SGHNT and CDR2 is YYREEE (reference sequence). The CDR3 runs to 17 residues. J lost 2 bases, V lost 4 bases, and 7 bases had no gene match. This chain's CDR3 is CASSPATSGINTGELFF. The CDR3 DNA sequence: TGTGCCAGCAGCCCAGCGACTAGCGGGATAAACACCGGGGAGCTGTTTTTT. The whole variable domain, filled in from reference TRBV5-4 and TRBJ2-2, reads ETGVTQSPTHLIKTRGQQVTLRCSSQSGHNTVSWYQQALGQGPQFIFQYYREEENGRGNFPPRFSGLQFPNYSSELNVNALELDDSALYLCASSPATSGINTGELFFGEGSRLTVL.

This clonotype was seen ten or more times. This sequence joins TRBV29-1 and TRBJ2-3; 13 positions match TRBD2. CDR1 is SQVTM, CDR2 ANQGSEA, per germline. The V segment lost 6 bases and the J segment 4 bases; nucleotides outside the gene matches: 4. The CDR3 runs to 14 residues. The CDR3 protein is CSVRTSGSADTQYF. Written as DNA, the CDR3 is TGCAGCGTCCGGACTAGCGGGAGCGCAGATACGCAGTATTTT.

This clonotype was observed at least ten times. The chain recombines TRBV20-1 with TRBJ2-1, with D possibly TRBD2 on 6 matching bases. Between the trimmed V and J ends, which lost 1 base and 5 bases, there was a span of 12 bases. The CDR3 has 14 residues. Looked up from germline, CDR1 is DFQATT and CDR2 is SNEGSKA (reference sequence). As DNA, the CDR3 is TGCAGTGCTAGAGTGGGACTTTCCCACAATGAGCAGTTCTTC. It encodes CSARVGLSHNEQFF.

This chain links TRBV20-1 with TRBJ2-1; 7 nucleotides agree with TRBD2. V shed 1 base, J shed 8 bases, and the junction held 17 bases outside the gene matches. Germline V lookup: CDR1 DFQATT, CDR2 SNEGSKA (reference sequence). The CDR3 length is 17 residues. The CDR3 DNA sequence: TGCAGTGCTAGAGCCAAAGGAGCTTGGGGGAGGGCCCATGAGCAGTTCTTC. This sequence encodes CSARAKGAWGRAHEQFF.

This clonotype has at least ten counts. V and J are TRBV18 and TRBJ2-5; 9 bases fit TRBD1. After removal of 3 bases from V and 4 bases from J, the junction contained 12 bases not matched to a gene. The germline V gene has CDR1 KGHSH and CDR2 LQKENI. The CDR3 consists of 17 residues. In nucleotides, the CDR3 is TGTGCCAGCTCACCGCAGGGACAGGGATTCGTTTCAGAGACCCAGTACTTC. This sequence encodes CASSPQGQGFVSETQYF.

This clonotype has only a few counts. The rearrangement uses TRBV7-3 and TRBJ1-1; D is perhaps TRBD1 (5 bases). Trimming pared 0 bases from V and 7 bases from J, leaving 15 bases between. The CDR3 is 15 amino acids. Germline CDR1 reads SGHTA; CDR2 reads FQGTGA. The CDR3 nucleotides read TGTGCCAGCAGCTTAACAGGGCAGGACAAAGGTGAAGCTTTCTTT. This gives the protein CASSLTGQDKGEAFF.

With regard to this clonotype: One end of the junction does not line up with germline, which may come from a read error. For the CDR3, the DNA is TGCTGTGCCAGAGGACGGGTGAACACTGAAGCTTTCTTT. Its protein product is CCARGRVNTEAFF. The chain recombines TRBV20-1 with TRBJ1-1, with D uncertain. The germline V gene encodes CDR1 DFQATT and CDR2 SNEGSKA (reference sequence). This CDR3 has 13 amino acids.

A few counts support this clonotype. CDR3 nucleotides: TGTGCCACCAGCAGAGACGGGGTAGCGGGAGTCTACGAGCAGTACTTC. Translated, it gives CATSRDGVAGVYEQYF. The rearrangement joins TRBV15 to TRBJ2-7; TRBD2 matches 9 bases. The germline V gene has CDR1 LNHNV and CDR2 YYDKDF (reference sequence). The CDR3 extends over 16 amino acids. V dropped 0 bases and J dropped 3; count of bases not matched to a gene: 6.

V is TRBV5-4 and J is TRBJ2-7; TRBD2 agrees at 7 bases. The CDR3 extends over 12 amino acids. J gave up 3 bases and V 8 bases, and 5 bases lay outside the gene matches. CDR1 and CDR2 (germline): SGHNT, YYREEE (reference sequence). The DNA of the CDR3 is TGTGCCAGGGGCCGGACTAGCTACGAGCAGTACTTC. This encodes CARGRTSYEQYF.

In its sample, this clonotype was seen a few times. The J gene is TRBJ2-7, the V gene TRBV5-1; a weak D match, TRBD1 (6 bases). The germline CDR1 and CDR2 sequences are SGHRS and YFSETQ. The V end lost 2 bases, the J end lost 1 base, and 13 bases lay between the germline ends. The CDR3 extends over 15 amino acids. The CDR3 sequence: CASSFTQGFSYEQYF. The CDR3 nucleotides are TGCGCCAGCAGCTTCACACAGGGATTTTCCTACGAGCAGTACTTC.

Many counts were recorded for this clonotype. The chain carries TRBV7-9 and TRBJ2-1; a possible D gene is TRBD1 (5 bases). The V and J ends lost 2 bases and 5 bases respectively, with 19 bases between them. Germline CDR1 and CDR2: SEHNR and FQNEAQ (reference sequence). The CDR3 loop spans 17 amino acids. CDR3 coding DNA: TGTGCCAGCAGCTTATTCCAGGGAACTGGGTTAAACAATGAGCAGTTCTTC. This codes for CASSLFQGTGLNNEQFF.

This clonotype was counted only a few times. This chain's CDR3 is CASLAYEQYF. CDR3 coding DNA: TGTGCCAGCCTTGCCTACGAGCAGTACTTC. The chain carries TRBV12-3 or TRBV12-4 and TRBJ2-7; no definite D call. This CDR3 has 10 amino acids. V lost 8 bases and J lost 2, with 4 bases in between.

This clonotype was detected a few times. As DNA, the CDR3 is TGTGCCAGCAAATCCGGAGGCAGTAGAACCTACGAGCAGTACTTC. Protein: CASKSGGSRTYEQYF. The chain links TRBV7-2 to TRBJ2-7; perhaps TRBD2 as D (5 bases). Germline V gene lookup returns CDR1 SGHTA and CDR2 FQGNSA. V was shortened by 7 bases and J by 2 bases, with 18 bases between the two germline ends. The CDR3 totals 15 residues.

This clonotype was recorded a few times. The chain recombines TRBV12-3 or TRBV12-4 with TRBJ1-5; D gene uncertain. The CDR3 loop spans 15 amino acids. The germline V and J ends were trimmed by 3 bases and 7 bases, with 16 bases remaining between them. For the CDR3, the DNA is TGTGCCAGCAGTTTGGTGGCCGGGGATCACCAGCCCCAGCATTTT. The encoded protein is CASSLVAGDHQPQHF.

The chain combines TRBV30 with TRBJ2-7; 9 bases are shared with TRBD2. Trimming took 5 bases from V and 0 from J; bases not matched to a gene: 8. The CDR3 has 15 amino acids. Germline loops: CDR1 GTSNPN, CDR2 SVGIG (reference sequence). DNA of the CDR3: TGTGCCTGGGATACGACTAGCGGAACCTCCTACGAGCAGTACTTC. Translating gives CAWDTTSGTSYEQYF.

This clonotype came up once. The rearrangement uses TRBV6-2 or TRBV6-3 and TRBJ2-3, with a weak D call TRBD2 (7 bases). Looked up from germline, CDR1 is MNHEY and CDR2 is SVGEGT. The CDR3 runs to 13 residues. Trimming cost V 6 bases and J 9 bases, with 16 bases left between them. The CDR3 here is CASSPVEGGTQYF. DNA for the CDR3: TGTGCCAGCAGCCCAGTCGAGGGGGGGACGCAGTATTTT.

This clonotype has a count of ten or more. A junction boundary mismatches the germline segment, possibly from a read error. The chain links TRBV10-3 to TRBJ2-7; 7 positions agree with TRBD1. The CDR3 is 13 amino acids. Per germline, CDR1 ENHRY and CDR2 SYGVKD. CDR3 bases: TGTGCCATCGGTGAGTCGACAGGGTACGAGCAGTACTTC. This gives the protein CAIGESTGYEQYF.